This T cell receptor beta chain was obtained from a study of CXCR3-negative and CXCR3-positive naive CD8 T cells. Study-wide results and limits: CXCR3-positive naive cells had TRB CDR3s that were more hydrophobic than CXCR3-negative naive cells had.

Concerning this clonotype: Its matching antigen is unknown.

Germline loops: CDR1 SGHTA, CDR2 FQGNSA. This CDR3 has 15 residues. UMI-labeled 5' RACE TRB cDNA libraries were prepared from the cells. TCRdb reprocessed the 5' RACE reads, keeping one entry per CDR3 protein, no DNA. Here the sample table reports 90,000 to 100,000 distinct CDR3 sequences. The TCR comes from a human donor in good health. Some clones in this sample may be carry-over from other donors' samples. The chain joins TRBV7-2 to TRBJ1-4; lacking DNA, the TRBD1 call made by TCRdb goes unchecked. Material for sequencing was naive CXCR3+ CD8+ T cells from blood. Sample subset: CD45RO-CCR7+CD27+CD95- naive CD8+ T cells expressing CXCR3 (TNR3+). Here the CDR3 reads CASSYWTGSNEKLFF.